What follows are 5 T cell receptor beta chains derived from one specimen sequenced in a study of cytomegalovirus exposure and HLA in healthy donors. It was with 60 Vbeta and 13 Jbeta primers that the PCR ran. Sequencing was performed with immunoSEQ multiplex PCR; in TCRdb, only in-frame clones are kept and a portion is missing. The sample includes about 150,000 clones, roughly 81% of them seen just once. Sequenced sample: PBMCs. These receptors came from a woman aged 18-30 years in good health and CMV-seronegative.

The V and J genes are TRBV6-1 and TRBJ2-4; 9 bases match TRBD1. CDR1 MNHNS and CDR2 SASEGT come from the germline V gene. This CDR3 is built from 17 residues. V dropped 3 bases and J dropped 0; count of bases not matched to a gene: 6. CDR3 in DNA: TGTGCCAGCAGTGACTTAAACAGGGGGCGAGCCAAAAACATTCAGTACTTC. It encodes CASSDLNRGRAKNIQYF.

The chain is built from TRBV29-1 and TRBJ2-1; tentative D call: TRBD2 (5 bases). The CDR3 is made up of 13 amino acids. Germline assignment: CDR1 SQVTM and CDR2 ANQGSEA. The CDR3 nucleotides are TGCGCCGCCCGTGAGGGCTCCTACAATGAGCAGTTCTTC. This encodes CAAREGSYNEQFF.

The gene calls are TRBV30 and TRBJ2-7; the D gene is possibly TRBD1 (6 bases). V was trimmed by 1 base and J by 3 bases, leaving 10 bases between them. CDR1 is GTSNPN, CDR2 SVGIG, per germline (reference sequence). This CDR3 has 13 amino acids. The CDR3 nucleotides are TGTGCCTGGAGTGCAGGACAGTACTACGAGCAGTACTTC. Protein: CAWSAGQYYEQYF.

This clone turned up a few times. The CDR3 DNA reads TGTGCCAGCAGGTCGGGACAGCGCTTTTCGCCCCTCCACTTT. It yields the protein CASRSGQRFSPLHF. The gene calls are TRBV6-5 and TRBJ1-6; 7 nucleotides align to TRBD1. CDR1 is MNHEY, CDR2 SVGAGI, per germline. The J segment lost 13 bases and the V segment lost 6 bases, leaving 12 bases of the junction unmatched. The CDR3 consists of 14 residues.

V usage is TRBV19 and J usage is TRBJ2-7, with D hard to call. Per germline, CDR1 LNHDA and CDR2 SQIVND (reference sequence). The CDR3 contains 13 residues. Trimming removed 2 bases at V and 2 bases at J, with 7 bases between. The CDR3 region has the DNA TGTGCCAGTAGTATATCTCTCCCCTACGAGCAGTACTTC. Its protein is CASSISLPYEQYF.